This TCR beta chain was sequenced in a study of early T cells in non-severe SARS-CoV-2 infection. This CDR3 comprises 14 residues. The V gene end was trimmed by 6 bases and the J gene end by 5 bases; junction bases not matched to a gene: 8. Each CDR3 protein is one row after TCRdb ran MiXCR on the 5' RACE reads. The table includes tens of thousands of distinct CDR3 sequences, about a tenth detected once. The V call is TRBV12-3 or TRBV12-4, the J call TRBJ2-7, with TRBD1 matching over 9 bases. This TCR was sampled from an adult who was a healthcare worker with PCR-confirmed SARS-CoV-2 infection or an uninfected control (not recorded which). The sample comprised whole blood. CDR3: CASSPFHRGHEQYF. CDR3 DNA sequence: TGTGCCAGCAGCCCTTTCCACAGGGGGCACGAGCAGTACTTC.